Sequencing of this T cell receptor (beta chain) was carried out in a study of T cells in localized non-small cell lung cancer. Study results and caveats: A higher density of T cells in blood coincided with extended overall survival.

Between the trimmed V and J ends, which lost 0 bases and 0 bases, there was a span of 3 bases. The V gene's germline CDR1 is SGHAT and CDR2 FQNNGV. The CDR3 is 14 residues long. Profiled with immunoSEQ multiplex PCR; TCRdb holds only in-frame clones, not every one. Among tens of thousands of clones listed, roughly 89% were seen once. In regard to this clone: Its antigen is unidentified.

The chain is built from TRBV11-2 and TRBJ1-3; D is unresolved. This sequence was found in a woman aged 35-75 years with stage I lung adenocarcinoma. The sequencing here drew on peripheral blood, taken before any cancer treatment. The CDR3 sequence: CASSLESSGNTIYF. CDR3 nucleotides: TGTGCCAGCAGCTTAGAGAGCTCTGGAAACACCATATATTTT.